This T cell receptor (beta chain) was documented in a study of cytomegalovirus exposure and HLA in healthy donors. Donors counted as nominally healthy when sampled, yet unrecorded immune exposures were likely. Study-wide results and limits: As was reported, the classifier diagnosed cytomegalovirus status with high specificity and sensitivity.

The V end was cut by 6 bases, the J end by 8 bases, with 17 bases between. The CDR3 length is 14 residues. Germline V gives CDR1 MRHNA, CDR2 SNTAGT. This PCR relied on a set of 60 Vbeta primers and 13 Jbeta primers. Generated by immunoSEQ multiplex PCR, the TCRdb table keeps only in-frame clones and is missing some. The table lists 160,000 or so clones, over 75% of them singletons, with roughly 4.2% in the top ten. Turning to this clone: The antigen is unknown.

Sequenced input: PBMCs. This clonotype was sampled from a man in his forties in good health and CMV-seronegative. The genes are TRBV6-4 and TRBJ2-1, with a possible D match to TRBD1 (6 bases). CDR3 DNA: TGTGCCAGCAGCGCATACCAGGGGAGCGATGAGCAGTTCTTC. This translates into CASSAYQGSDEQFF.